What follows are 2 T cell receptor beta chains derived from one specimen sequenced in a study of blood T cell repertoires in COVID-19. Assay: immunoSEQ multiplex PCR; the TCRdb copy retains only in-frame clones and omits some. The sample gives hundreds of thousands of clones, roughly 84% of which show up once; about 7% is in the top ten. Sequencing was carried out using PBMCs or T cells enriched from blood (not recorded which). The origin of the receptors is a woman between 40 and 55 years old who had recovered from COVID-19.

About this clone itself: Just one base apart from a much larger clone, this may be a read error. V usage is TRBV14 and J usage is TRBJ1-2; D is undetermined. Germline-derived CDR1 and CDR2 are SGHDN and FVKESK. V was clipped by 1 base and J by 3 bases, with 6 bases between them. CDR3 length: 13 residues. CDR3 amino acids: CASSQVQYYGYTF. Here the CDR3 DNA reads TGTGCCAGCAGCCAAGTACAGTACTATGGCTACACCTTC.

The chain couples TRBV4-1 to TRBJ1-4; TRBD1 aligns across 10 bases. Germline assignment: CDR1 MGHRA and CDR2 YSYEKL. Unmatched junction bases numbered 5, after V lost 0 bases and J lost 7 bases. CDR3 length: 16 amino acids. CDR3 sequence (DNA): TGCGCCAGCAGCCAAGAAGGGACAGGGGAGGGTGAAAAACTGTTTTTT. Its protein product is CASSQEGTGEGEKLFF.